This T cell receptor (beta chain) emerged from a study of somatic mutations in cytotoxic T cells in rheumatoid arthritis. Study conclusions and caveats: Rheumatoid arthritis patients and age-matched healthy controls showed no significant difference in CD8+ T-cell clonality. Per patient, the largest CD8+ clone was found to exceed 20% of CD8+ cells in about an eighth of the 65 cases.

As to this clone: No antigen is known for it.

CD4+ cells and CD8+ cells were each obtained through positive magnetic bead selection, and their purity was assessed by flow cytometry. The assay was immunoSEQ multiplex PCR, and TCRdb's table has in-frame clones only and misses some. This table holds about 19,000 clones, roughly 80% found once. The CDR3 consists of 14 residues. Germline loops: CDR1 SEHNR, CDR2 FQNEAQ (reference sequence). V was pared by 3 bases and J by 5 bases, with 13 bases between. The sample was CD8+ T cells sorted from blood. The chain has TRBV7-9 and TRBJ2-5; possibly TRBD1 for D (6 bases). The receptor comes from a woman in her 50s in good health. CDR3 coding DNA: TGTGCCAGCAGCTTGACAGGTTTTGGGGAGACCCAGTACTTC. It is translated as CASSLTGFGETQYF.